The rows below give T cell receptor beta chains drawn from one sample of a study of cytomegalovirus exposure and HLA in healthy donors. Generated by immunoSEQ multiplex PCR, the TCRdb table keeps only in-frame clones and is missing some. The sample lists about 110,000 clones; 81% were seen once. Sequencing input: PBMCs. The receptor source for this set is a young man in good health and CMV-seronegative. CDR3s include the opening cysteine and the closing phenylalanine or tryptophan. The D gene is left open where the match is weak. Clone size appears in some rows only: once, few, many, or a class for an expanded clone.

>once|TRBJ2-4|TRBV6-5|NA
CASSLGRGAKNIQYF
TGTGCCAGCAGCCTCGGACGGGGAGCCAAAAACATTCAGTACTTC
>NA|TRBJ2-7|TRBV14|TRBD1
CASSRPGQGSYEQYF
TGTGCCAGCAGCCGGCCGGGACAGGGGTCGTACGAGCAGTACTTC
>NA|TRBJ1-6|TRBV2|NA
CANAGTGSSYNSPLHF
TGTGCCAACGCTGGCACAGGGAGCTCCTATAATTCACCCCTCCACTTT
>NA|TRBJ2-3|TRBV14|TRBD1
CASSQGTDSTDTQYF
TGTGCCAGCAGCCAGGGGACAGATAGCACAGATACGCAGTATTTT
>NA|TRBJ2-3|TRBV6-1|NA
CASSETGTYSTDTQYF
TGTGCCAGCAGTGAAACCGGGACATATAGCACAGATACGCAGTATTTT
>NA|TRBJ2-1|TRBV7-2|NA
CASSLRFGYEQFF
TGTGCCAGCAGCTTGAGGTTTGGGTATGAGCAGTTCTTC
>NA|TRBJ2-1|TRBV7-9|TRBD2
CASSLREGSNEQFF
TGTGCCAGCAGCTTACGGGAGGGGAGCAATGAGCAGTTCTTC
>NA|TRBJ2-2|TRBV6-5|NA
CASGGANTGELFF
TGTGCCAGCGGGGGCGCGAACACCGGGGAGCTGTTTTTT
>NA|TRBJ2-2|TRBV9|TRBD2
CASSHNPFSGGADTGELFF
TGTGCCAGCAGCCACAACCCCTTTAGCGGGGGGGCGGACACCGGGGAGCTGTTTTTT
>NA|TRBJ1-1|TRBV10-3|NA
CAISDRSGFNTEAFF
TGTGCCATCAGTGACCGGAGTGGGTTTAACACTGAAGCTTTCTTT
>once|TRBJ1-2|TRBV6-5|NA
CASSSPGKSYGYTF
TGTGCCAGCAGTTCTCCAGGGAAGAGTTATGGCTACACCTTC
>few|TRBJ2-6|TRBV6-4|NA
CASSEYSGANVLTF
TGTGCCAGCAGTGAATATTCTGGGGCCAACGTCCTGACTTTC
>NA|TRBJ2-7|TRBV5-6|NA
CASSQTQHEQYF
TGTGCCAGCAGCCAGACTCAGCACGAGCAGTACTTC
>NA|TRBJ2-4|TRBV4-1|TRBD2
CASSPINPTGGGKNIQYF
TGCGCCAGCAGCCCAATAAACCCGACGGGGGGGGGCAAAAACATTCAGTACTTC
>NA|TRBJ2-1|TRBV28|TRBD2
CATTSIRRDYRIGQFF
TGTGCCACCACTTCCATTCGCCGGGACTACCGGATTGGTCAGTTCTTC
>NA|TRBJ2-5|TRBV6-1|TRBD2
CASSGTSGRANQETQYF
TGTGCCAGCAGTGGGACTAGCGGGAGGGCCAACCAAGAGACCCAGTACTTC
>once|TRBJ2-3|TRBV5-1|NA
CASSPDQGGDTQYF
TGCGCCAGCAGCCCCGACCAGGGGGGAGATACGCAGTATTTT
>NA|TRBJ2-7|TRBV6-1|TRBD2
CASSEQSPSGVYEQYF
TGTGCCAGCAGTGAACAGTCCCCTAGCGGCGTCTACGAGCAGTACTTC
>NA|TRBJ2-7|TRBV30|NA
CAWTRGSNYEQYF
TGTGCCTGGACTAGGGGTAGCAACTACGAGCAGTACTTC
>NA|TRBJ2-1|TRBV28|NA
CASSTWSEGGDEQFF
TGTGCCAGCAGTACGTGGTCCGAGGGCGGCGATGAGCAGTTCTTC
>NA|TRBJ1-4|TRBV7-6|NA
CASSSRGANEKLFF
TGTGCCAGCAGCTCCCGGGGGGCTAATGAAAAACTGTTTTTT
>NA|TRBJ1-3|TRBV30|NA
CAWRQTGNTIYF
TGTGCCTGGAGACAGACAGGAAACACCATATATTTT
>NA|TRBJ2-3|TRBV10-2|NA
CASSPRGSTDTQYF
TGCGCCAGCAGCCCCCGGGGGTCCACAGATACGCAGTATTTT
>NA|TRBJ2-5|TRBV27|NA
CASSWRGPQETQYF
TGTGCCAGCAGTTGGAGGGGCCCCCAAGAGACCCAGTACTTC
>once|TRBJ1-1|TRBV25-1|TRBD1
CASSARQGYPEAFF
TGTGCCAGCAGTGCAAGACAGGGGTACCCTGAAGCTTTCTTT
>NA|TRBJ2-7|TRBV28|NA
CASRDRGYHEQYF
TGTGCCAGCAGGGACAGAGGCTACCACGAGCAGTACTTC
>NA|TRBJ1-1|TRBV7-7|NA
CASTIWPPWGGLSTGRGTEAFF
TGTGCTAGCACCATATGGCCCCCGTGGGGGGGGTTGAGTACAGGTCGGGGCACTGAAGCTTTCTTT
>NA|TRBJ2-7|TRBV7-7|TRBD1
CASSAGQGNYEQYF
TGTGCTAGCAGCGCCGGACAGGGTAACTACGAGCAGTACTTC
>NA|TRBJ1-1|TRBV18|TRBD1
CASSPSGGTGNTEAFF
TGTGCCAGCTCACCATCGGGTGGGACAGGGAACACTGAAGCTTTCTTT
>NA|TRBJ1-1|TRBV30|TRBD1
CAWSTGATEAFF
TGTGCCTGGAGCACAGGGGCCACTGAAGCTTTCTTT
>NA|TRBJ1-2|TRBV19|TRBD1
CASSITGGGGYTF
TGTGCCAGTAGTATAACAGGGGGCGGTGGCTACACCTTC
>once|TRBJ2-3|TRBV7-9|TRBD2
CASSPLAGATDTQYF
TGTGCCAGCAGCCCACTAGCGGGGGCCACAGATACGCAGTATTTT
>NA|TRBJ1-3|TRBV4-1|NA
CASSPTENSGNTIYF
TGCGCCAGCAGCCCTACAGAGAACTCTGGAAACACCATATATTTT